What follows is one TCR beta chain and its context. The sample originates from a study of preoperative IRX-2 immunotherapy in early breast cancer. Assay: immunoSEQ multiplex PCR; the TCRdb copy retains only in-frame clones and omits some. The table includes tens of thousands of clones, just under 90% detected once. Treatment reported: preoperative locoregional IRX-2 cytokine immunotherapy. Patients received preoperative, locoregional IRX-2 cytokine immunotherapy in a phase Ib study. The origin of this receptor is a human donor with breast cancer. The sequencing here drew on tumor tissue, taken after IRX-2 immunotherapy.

The CDR3 DNA reads TGTGCCAGTAGTATGCACCCATCTGGAGGGGGCAGGACTGAAGCTTTCTTT. As protein: CASSMHPSGGGRTEAFF. V and J are TRBV19 and TRBJ1-1; the match to TRBD1 covers 7 bases. J gave up 5 bases and V 3 bases, and 15 bases lay outside the gene matches. CDR1 and CDR2 (germline): LNHDA, SQIVND (reference sequence). This CDR3 is 17 amino acids long.